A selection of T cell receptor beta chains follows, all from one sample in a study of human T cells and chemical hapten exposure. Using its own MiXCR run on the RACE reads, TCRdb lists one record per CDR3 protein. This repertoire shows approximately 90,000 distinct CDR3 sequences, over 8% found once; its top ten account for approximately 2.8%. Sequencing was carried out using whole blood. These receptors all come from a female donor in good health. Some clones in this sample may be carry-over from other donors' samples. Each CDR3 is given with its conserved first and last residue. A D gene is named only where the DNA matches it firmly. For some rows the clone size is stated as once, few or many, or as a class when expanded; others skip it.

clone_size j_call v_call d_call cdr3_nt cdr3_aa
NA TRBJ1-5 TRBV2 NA TGTGCCAGCACCCGATTGTTGACTCCTCAGCCCCAGCATTTT CASTRLLTPQPQHF
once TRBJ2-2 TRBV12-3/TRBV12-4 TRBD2 TGTGCCAGCAGTCACGGGACTAGCGGGACCGGGGAGCTGTTTTTT CASSHGTSGTGELFF
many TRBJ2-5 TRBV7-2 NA TGTGCCAGCAGCCGACCCCGAGAGACCCAGTACTTC CASSRPRETQYF
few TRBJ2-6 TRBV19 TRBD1 TGTGCCAGTAGTATAGATGGCGACAGGGTTGGGGCCAACGTCCTGACTTTC CASSIDGDRVGANVLTF
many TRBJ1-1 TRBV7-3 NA TGTGCCAGCAGCTTAGCAGAGAACACTGAAGCTTTCTTT CASSLAENTEAFF
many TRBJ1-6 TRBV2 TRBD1 TGTGCCAGCGGAGGACAGGGGAATTCACCCCTCCACTTT CASGGQGNSPLHF
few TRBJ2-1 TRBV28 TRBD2 TGTGCCAGCAGAGTACCCGGGACTAGCGCCTACAATGAGCAGTTCTTC CASRVPGTSAYNEQFF
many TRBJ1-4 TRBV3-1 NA TGTGCCAGCAGCCAAGATTGGGGGGGCGGTGAAAAACTGTTTTTT CASSQDWGGGEKLFF
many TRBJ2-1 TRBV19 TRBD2 TGTGCCAGTAGTCTCGGGACTAGCGGGAGGGATGAGCAGTTCTTC CASSLGTSGRDEQFF
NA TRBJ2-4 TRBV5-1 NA TGCGCCAGCAGCTTGGAGGCAGGGTCCGTCAAAAACATTCAGTACTTC CASSLEAGSVKNIQYF
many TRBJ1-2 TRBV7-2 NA TGTGCCAGCAGCTTAGCGTCCATAGGGGTTAACTATGGCTACACCTTC CASSLASIGVNYGYTF
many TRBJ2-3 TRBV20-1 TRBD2 TGCAGTGCTCGGACTAGCGGGGCTTACACAGATACGCAGTATTTT CSARTSGAYTDTQYF
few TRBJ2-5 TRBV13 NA TGTGCCAGCAGCTTGAGGCAGCGGGAGACCCAGTACTTC CASSLRQRETQYF
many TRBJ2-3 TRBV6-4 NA TGTGCCAGCAGTGAAAGTGGATCACCCACAGATACGCAGTATTTT CASSESGSPTDTQYF
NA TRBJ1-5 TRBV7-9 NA TGTGCCAGCAGCCGGGGAGGGGGTCAGCAGCCCCAGCATTTT CASSRGGGQQPQHF
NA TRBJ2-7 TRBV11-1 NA TGTGCCAGCAGCTTAAGACAGCTCTACGAGCAGTACTTC CASSLRQLYEQYF
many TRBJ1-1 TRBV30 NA TGTGCCTGGAGTGGAGAAAACACTGAAGCTTTCTTT CAWSGENTEAFF
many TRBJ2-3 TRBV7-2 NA TGTGCCAGCAGCTTAGTTTCCTCTAACACAGATACGCAGTATTTT CASSLVSSNTDTQYF
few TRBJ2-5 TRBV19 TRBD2 TGTGCCAGTAGGTCCCTAGCGGGAGGGCCCCACCAAGAGACCCAGTACTTC CASRSLAGGPHQETQYF
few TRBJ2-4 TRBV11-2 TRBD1 TGTGCCAGCAGCTTAGCGAGAGGGGGCGCGTCCAAAAACATTCAGTACTTC CASSLARGGASKNIQYF
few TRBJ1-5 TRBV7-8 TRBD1 TGTGCCAGCGGGACAGGGGGAGGGTATCAGCCCCAGCATTTT CASGTGGGYQPQHF
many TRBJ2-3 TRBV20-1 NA TGCAGTGCTAGAGTTGGAGGGCCTGGCGCAGATACGCAGTATTTT CSARVGGPGADTQYF
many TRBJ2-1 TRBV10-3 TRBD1 TGTGCCATCAGTGACGAAGGGACAGGGGTTGTTGAGCAGTTCTTC CAISDEGTGVVEQFF
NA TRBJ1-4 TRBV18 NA TGTGCCAGCTCACCAGAAGAACCCGCTAATGAAAAACTGTTTTTT CASSPEEPANEKLFF
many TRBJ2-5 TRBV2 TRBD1 TGTGCCAGCCTGAAAGGGGACAGCCAAGAGACCCAGTACTTC CASLKGDSQETQYF
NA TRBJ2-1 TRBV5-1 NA TGCGCCAGCAGCCTGGCGTCTCCGCCCTACAATGAGCAGTTCTTC CASSLASPPYNEQFF
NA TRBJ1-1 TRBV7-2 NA TGTGCCAGCAGCTTAAGGAGGGGATGGGTAGAAGGAACTGAAGCTTTCTTT CASSLRRGWVEGTEAFF
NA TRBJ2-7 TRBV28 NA TGTGCCAGCAGTTTATCAGGGGTCTACGAGCAGTACTTC CASSLSGVYEQYF
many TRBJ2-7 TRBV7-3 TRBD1 TGTGCCAGCAGCATAGGGACAGGCTACGAGCAGTACTTC CASSIGTGYEQYF
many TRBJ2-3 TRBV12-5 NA TGTGCTAGTGGTTTTGACCCAACTCGCACAGATACGCAGTATTTT CASGFDPTRTDTQYF
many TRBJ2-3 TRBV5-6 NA TGTGCCAGCAATAAAGAGGCGTTTGGGACAGATACGCAGTATTTT CASNKEAFGTDTQYF
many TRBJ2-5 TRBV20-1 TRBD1 TGCAGTGCTAGTCGCTCAAAGACAGGGGGAGAGACCCAGTACTTC CSASRSKTGGETQYF
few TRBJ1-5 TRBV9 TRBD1 TGTGCCAGCACCAAGGACAGGGGAGATCAGCCCCAGCATTTT CASTKDRGDQPQHF
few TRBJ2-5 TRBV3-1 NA TGTGCCAGCAGCCAGATTCCCCTCGCTAGAGAAGAGACCCAGTACTTC CASSQIPLAREETQYF
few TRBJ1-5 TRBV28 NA TGTGCCAGCAGCTCTCAAGGAAGGCCCCAGCATTTT CASSSQGRPQHF
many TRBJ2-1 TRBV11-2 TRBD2 TGTGCCAGCAGCTTAGTGGGACTAGCGGTCTACAATGAGCAGTTCTTC CASSLVGLAVYNEQFF
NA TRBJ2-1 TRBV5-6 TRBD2 TGTGCCAGCAGCTTAGGTGGGGGACTAGCGGTCTACAATGAGCAGTTCTTC CASSLGGGLAVYNEQFF
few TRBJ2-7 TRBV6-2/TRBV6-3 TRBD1 TGTGCCAGCACTGGGGACAGGGGCTACGAGCAGTACTTC CASTGDRGYEQYF
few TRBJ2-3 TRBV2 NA TGTGCCAGCAGTGAGGAGGGGTCAGAGGCAGATACGCAGTATTTT CASSEEGSEADTQYF
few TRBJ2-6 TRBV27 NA TGTGCCAGCAGTCCTGAGGCAGGGGGGGCCTGGGCCAACGTCCTGACTTTC CASSPEAGGAWANVLTF
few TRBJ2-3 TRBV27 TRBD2 TGTGCCAGCAGTTTCTCCCATAGCGGGAGAGCAGATACGCAGTATTTT CASSFSHSGRADTQYF
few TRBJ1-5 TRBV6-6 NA TGTGCCAGCGGAGGCCCAGGGCCCCAGCATTTT CASGGPGPQHF
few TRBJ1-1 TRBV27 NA TGTGCCAGCAGTCCGGCGACAATTTTTAACACTGAAGCTTTCTTT CASSPATIFNTEAFF
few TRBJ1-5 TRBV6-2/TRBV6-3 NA TGTGCCAGCAGTTACCCAGGGAACAAGCCCCAGCATTTT CASSYPGNKPQHF
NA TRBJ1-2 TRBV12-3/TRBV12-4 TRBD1 TGTGCCAGCAGTGGCGGGACAGGGGCTAAAGGCTACACCTTC CASSGGTGAKGYTF
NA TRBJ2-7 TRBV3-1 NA TGTGCCAGCAGCCCAGGGTTCCGGCAGTACTTC CASSPGFRQYF
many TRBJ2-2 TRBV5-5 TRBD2 TGTGCCAGCAGCTTTCGACTAGCGGGAAACACCGGGGAGCTGTTTTTT CASSFRLAGNTGELFF
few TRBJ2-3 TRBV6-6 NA TGTGCCAGCAGGTCGCAAAGCACAGATACGCAGTATTTT CASRSQSTDTQYF
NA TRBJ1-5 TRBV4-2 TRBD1 TGTGCCAGCAGCCCAGAGGGACAGGAGAATCAGCCCCAGCATTTT CASSPEGQENQPQHF
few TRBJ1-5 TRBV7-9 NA TGTGCCAGCAGCTTAGGGGGAAGTCAGCCCCAGCATTTT CASSLGGSQPQHF
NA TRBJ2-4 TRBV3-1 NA TGTGCCAGCAGCCAAGATAGGGGGGGCGAGAACATTCAGTACTTC CASSQDRGGENIQYF
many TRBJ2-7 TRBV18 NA TGTGCCAGCTCACCCCCGGTCAGCTGTAAGTCCTACGAGCAGTACTTC CASSPPVSCKSYEQYF
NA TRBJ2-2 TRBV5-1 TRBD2 TGCGCCAGCAATACAGCGGGAGGTACCGGGGAGCTGTTTTTT CASNTAGGTGELFF
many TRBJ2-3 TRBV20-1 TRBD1 TGCAGTGCTACGGGAGGACAGGGGCATGATACGCAGTATTTT CSATGGQGHDTQYF
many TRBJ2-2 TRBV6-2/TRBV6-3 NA TGTGCCAGCAGATCAACGCAGGGGGGAGTGGCCGGGGAGCTGTTTTTT CASRSTQGGVAGELFF
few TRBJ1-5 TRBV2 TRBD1 TGTGCCAGCAACCCGGACAGGGCAGGCCAGCCCCAGCATTTT CASNPDRAGQPQHF
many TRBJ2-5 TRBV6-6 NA TGTGCCAGCAGTAAACAGGGAACCGAAGAGACCCAGTACTTC CASSKQGTEETQYF